This T cell receptor (beta chain) was recovered during a study of cytomegalovirus exposure and HLA in healthy donors (dated by TCRdb to about 2017). Context from the whole study: An earlier analysis of under 600 of the donors reported 250 to 350 Gb of sequence data and some 120 million unique TCR beta sequences from about 179 million T cells. An early release covering 550 to 700 HLA-typed donors comprised 250 to 350 gigabases of sequencing data and roughly 86 million unique TCR sequences. Of the 350 to 450 genotyped donors, 80% to 90% were placed in the genetic ancestry cluster associated with self-reported Caucasian donors. The study aimed to test whether cataloging public T cell receptors could reveal signatures of past pathogen exposure. The T cell repertoires of 666 subjects were profiled by immunosequencing and related to cytomegalovirus serostatus. A separate validation cohort of about 110 different subjects was used in addition to the roughly 620-subject first cohort. To predict cytomegalovirus infection status, the study brought together high-throughput TCR immunosequencing, statistical association of individual TCRs with disease status, and machine learning. A later analysis re-examined previously published TCR beta repertoires from hundreds of donors and added high-resolution HLA genotyping to investigate patterns of TCR occurrence. Rather than using new phenotypic data, the later analysis identified candidate immune exposures from TCR beta sequences and from how often those sequences occurred across donors. An earlier analysis of around 580 of the donors used high-throughput TCR beta sequencing to judge whether each TCR beta V gene segment behaved as functional or pseudogenic. Donor age, sex, ethnicity and CMV serostatus were compiled together with the repertoire data. In a later genetic analysis, genome-wide SNP genotypes for about three fifths of the 666 donors were used, and that subset was treated as a discovery cohort. Every repertoire in the discovery cohort had been generated on one and the same sequencing platform. HLA typing included class I and class II loci at four-digit resolution. Typing coverage differed by locus: A, B, C, DRB1 and DQB1 were typed in roughly 629-630 donors, DQA1 in about 510, DPA1 in some 600, and DPB1 in just under 480. Roughly 5 DR-DQ haplotypes were handled as single units for association and clustering, since linkage in the cohort was strong. Across about 380 genotyped donors of the cohort, an average of about 240,000 unique TCR beta nucleotide sequences per donor were sequenced, and roughly a sixth of those sequences were non-productive.

The cohort was made up of roughly 670 healthy bone marrow donors. All cohort members were sampled while nominally healthy, although unrecorded immune exposures were likely present. The donor tested CMV seropositive and was one of the 289 seropositive cohort members. Each donor provided a peripheral blood sample, and peripheral blood mononuclear cells were used for TCR beta sequencing. Genomic DNA extraction from the blood cell samples was performed with the Qiagen DNeasy Blood Extraction Kit. Library preparation used the immunoSEQ multiplex PCR assay. For the multiplex PCR, a mixture combining 60 forward primers for TCR Vbeta segments and 13 reverse primers for TCR Jbeta segments was used. The CDR3 region of rearranged TCR beta genes was amplified from genomic DNA with a multiplex PCR assay. On the Illumina HiSeq System, the amplified TCR beta libraries were sequenced as 87-base-pair reads. Concerning the study's data processing: A later analysis tallied roughly 78 million unique TCR beta chains across the roughly 610 repertoires, and some 10 million of those chains were shared by two or more donors. Raw reads were error-corrected and collapsed into unique sequences with a nearest-neighbor algorithm that merged closely related sequences to remove PCR and sequencing errors. To assign V, D and J gene segments, CDR3 sequences were aligned to IMGT reference sequences. For a sequence to be retained, a match of at least six nucleotides to both a V gene segment and a J gene segment was required. A rearrangement counted as productive if the CDR3 had no stop codons and remained in frame with V and J, and every other rearrangement counted as non-productive. CDR3 was defined by IMGT convention, running from the second conserved V-encoded cysteine to the conserved J-encoded phenylalanine. In an earlier analysis of around 540 of the donors, sequences lacking an unambiguous match to a single V gene segment were excluded. An earlier analysis of 587 of the donors called V segments functional above 56.7% productive rearrangements and segregating when the between-donor standard deviation exceeded 5%. To diagnose cytomegalovirus status from the catalog of TCR beta chain sequences, a statistical classification framework was built. V and J gene assignment, in a later analysis, came from comparing TCR nucleotide sequences with IMGT/GENE-DB human TR gene sequences. In a later analysis, CDR3 sequences and most-parsimonious VDJ recombination scenarios were assigned using the TCRdist pipeline. A later analysis defined each TCR beta chain by its CDR3 amino acid sequence plus V-gene family, and excluded reads lacking a unique V-gene family. A later analysis removed several hundred highly shared, low-generation-probability nucleotide sequences to deal with suspected cross-contamination and a sequencing artifact. For each public chain, a later analysis derived a clonal expansion index from normalized ranks of inferred template counts within each repertoire. In a later analysis, generation probabilities were computed with a VDJ recombination model fitted to out-of-frame rearrangements, and the resulting probabilities were checked against IGoR. Hypergeometric tests were used in a later analysis to score TCR-TCR, TCR-HLA and TCR-CMV co-occurrence, with a repertoire-size bias correction applied to the TCR pairs. In a later analysis, false discovery rates were estimated by permuting HLA or CMV assignments 20 times. In a later analysis, co-occurring TCRs were grouped using DBSCAN, with TCRdist sequence similarity added in when clustering inside HLA-allele-positive subsets. Co-occurrence clustering excluded repertoires with fewer than 30,000 or more than 120,000 public chains, plus five with anomalous nucleotide sharing. Here the immuneACCESS table is served through TCRdb, limited to in-frame sequences with V and J called. Missing clones are a known gap in these copies; in checked studies unresolved V genes cover under half, and the rest lacks a known reason. The V and J calls and clone size were taken over from that table, and D and trimming were inferred from the DNA. The table for this sample lists about 140,000 clones; roughly four fifths of them were counted only once. The ten largest clones take up roughly 3.2% of the sample.

Reading the germline V gene (reference sequence) gives CDR1 SEHNR and CDR2 FQNEAQ. The cysteine opens and the phenylalanine closes a CDR3 of 15 amino acids. Just CDR3 DNA is preserved here, 45 bases in frame from base 1. After removal of 7 bases from V and 0 bases from J, the junction retains 9 bases not matched to a gene. Overall results and qualifications from the work: A few of the identified cytomegalovirus-associated TCR beta chains were confirmed in vitro to be specific for cytomegalovirus antigens. Some IMGT-functional V segments, including TRBV6-2 and TRBV6-3, could not be told apart with the 87-base-pair reads, so those segments were excluded. According to a later analysis, TCR association rates differed among HLA loci, with DRB1 alleles showing the most associated TCRs and HLA-C alleles showing the fewest. In a later analysis, most CMV-associated TCR beta chains were found to appear HLA-restricted, with HLA associations seemingly driven largely by CMV exposure. A further reported finding was that TCR beta sequences accurately predicted the HLA-A and HLA-B alleles for most subjects in the first cohort. Sequencing depth was assumed to be roughly uniform across donors in the presence/absence analyses, though that assumption may not hold. The authors suggested that the approach could potentially be generalized to other disease states and immunological phenotypes. Strong co-occurrence of HLA alleles, especially DR and DQ, made assigning TCR associations to individual alleles difficult. Linkage disequilibrium might explain the correlated functional status among segregating V segments, but an unknown experimental factor could not be excluded. The study gave a list of under 200 TCR beta chains associated with cytomegalovirus. An association between a missense DCLRE1C variant and V-gene and J-gene trimming of TCR beta chains was found in a later genetic analysis and replicated in an independent cohort. Compared with equally common non-associated chains, HLA-associated TCR beta chains in a later analysis were more clonally expanded and had lower generation probabilities. According to a later analysis, parvovirus B19, influenza, CMV and Epstein-Barr virus appeared linked to several top co-occurrence clusters. The sequencing pipeline was judged likely to have produced a cluster of highly shared sequence variants as a technical artifact. The classifier was reported to diagnose cytomegalovirus status with high specificity and sensitivity in both the original and validation cohorts. A later genetic analysis reported fewer N-insertions in productive TCRs among donors in an Asian-associated ancestry cluster than the roughly 700-donor mean. Immune exposure information for the cohort was limited to CMV serostatus. Because HLA typing was unavailable for some donors at each locus, only the typed subset was used in association tests. Most TCR sequences were seen in very few donors, while some public TCRs were found in many individuals. Specific HLA alleles were associated with more than 15,000 TCR beta sequences at a false discovery rate of 0.05 in a later analysis. An earlier analysis of some 590 of the donors showed that most TCR beta V segments appeared in productive rearrangements either about 87% or about 30% of the time, which broadly matched IMGT annotations. The cohort was sequenced for TCR beta chains only, and without alpha or paired-chain data the features that could be detected were limited. Because counts were too low, some 17 rarely observed V segments, including chromosome 9 orphons, were excluded from the earlier analysis of about 500 of the donors.

Notes on this clone: Its cognate antigen has yet to be identified. Within one base of it there is no much larger clone, and no base qualities were kept.

The specimen was PBMCs. This clonotype was sampled from a man between 18 and 35 years old in good health and CMV-seropositive. This receptor chain uses TRBV7-9 and TRBJ2-7; TRBD2 fits 7 bases in the junction. The DNA sequence reads TGTGCCAGCACCTTGGGGGAGGGGTTCTCCTACGAGCAGTACTTC. This is translated as CASTLGEGFSYEQYF.